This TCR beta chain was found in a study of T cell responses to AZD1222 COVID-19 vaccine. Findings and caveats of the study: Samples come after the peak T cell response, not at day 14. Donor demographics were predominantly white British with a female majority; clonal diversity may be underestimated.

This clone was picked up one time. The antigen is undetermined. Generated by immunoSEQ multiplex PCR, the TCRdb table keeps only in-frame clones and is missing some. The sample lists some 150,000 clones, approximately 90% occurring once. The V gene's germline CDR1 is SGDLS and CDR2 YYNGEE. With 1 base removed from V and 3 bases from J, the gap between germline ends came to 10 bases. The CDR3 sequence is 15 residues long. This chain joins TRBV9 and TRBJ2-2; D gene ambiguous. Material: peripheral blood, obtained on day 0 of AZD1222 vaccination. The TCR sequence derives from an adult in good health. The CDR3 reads CASSVSGEYTGELFF. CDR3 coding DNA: TGTGCCAGCAGCGTATCTGGCGAGTACACCGGGGAGCTGTTTTTT.